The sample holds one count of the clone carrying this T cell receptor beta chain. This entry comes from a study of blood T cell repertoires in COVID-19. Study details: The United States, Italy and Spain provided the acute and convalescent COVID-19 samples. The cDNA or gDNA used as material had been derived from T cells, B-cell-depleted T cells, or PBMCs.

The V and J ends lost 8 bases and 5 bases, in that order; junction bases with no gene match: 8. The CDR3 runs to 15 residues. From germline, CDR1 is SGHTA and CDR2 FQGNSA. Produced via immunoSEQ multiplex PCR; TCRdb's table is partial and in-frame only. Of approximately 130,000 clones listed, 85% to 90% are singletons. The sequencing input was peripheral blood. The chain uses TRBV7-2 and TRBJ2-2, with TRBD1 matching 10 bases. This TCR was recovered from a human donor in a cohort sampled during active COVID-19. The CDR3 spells CASRRRTGGTGELFF. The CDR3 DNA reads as TGTGCCAGCCGTCGTCGGACAGGGGGGACCGGGGAGCTGTTTTTT.